These 16 T cell receptor beta chains were sequenced from one sample in a study of beta chain features in type 1 diabetes. General observations from the study: There was a moderate but significant shortening of TCRB CDR3s in all four CD4+ subsets of Type 1 diabetes patients.

No antigens are known for them. As every portion of the isolated RNA was reverse transcribed, the sequencing read expressed TCRB transcripts. Method: immunoSEQ multiplex PCR; TCRdb's copy keeps in-frame clones and lacks some. Here the sample spans about 390,000 clones, 9.6% being singletons. The sequenced sample was central memory CD4+ T cells from blood. The receptors derive from a man younger than 40 with type 1 diabetes.

This clone was picked up a small number of times. The genes are TRBV18 and TRBJ2-5; TRBD2 matches at 12 bases. With V trimmed by 4 bases and J by 3 bases, 3 bases remained unmatched. Germline values: CDR1 KGHSH, CDR2 LQKENI. The CDR3 contains 15 residues. The CDR3 here is CASSRLAGGEETQYF. CDR3 DNA sequence: TGTGCCAGCTCACGGCTAGCGGGAGGGGAAGAGACCCAGTACTTC.

This clone has more than one count but fewer than ten. The chain uses TRBV18 and TRBJ1-2, with 7 bases matching TRBD1. V lost 6 bases to trimming and J lost 8 bases; unmatched junction nucleotides: 9. The CDR3 loop spans 13 amino acids. Germline CDR1 reads KGHSH; CDR2 reads LQKENI. The CDR3 protein is CASSPEGASGYTF. CDR3 DNA: TGTGCCAGCTCCCCCGAGGGGGCAAGCGGCTACACCTTC.

The chain couples TRBV9 to TRBJ2-5, with a tentative D call TRBD2 (6 bases). The germline gives CDR1 SGDLS, CDR2 YYNGEE. This CDR3 is built from 15 residues. V was trimmed by 7 bases and J by 3 bases, leaving 19 bases between them. CDR3 sequence reads: CASSRSGRGEETQYF. The CDR3 bases are TGTGCCAGCTCCCGGAGCGGGCGTGGGGAAGAGACCCAGTACTTC.

The chain couples TRBV6-4 to TRBJ2-3; D is unresolved. CDR3 length equals 14 residues. Germline V CDR1 and CDR2: MRHNA, SNTAGT. Trimming removed 4 bases from V and 0 bases from J, with 8 bases in between. The chain's CDR3 is CASSVSGSTDTQYF. CDR3 in DNA: TGTGCCAGCAGTGTGTCAGGTAGCACAGATACGCAGTATTTT.

In its sample, this clone was seen many times. The gene calls are TRBV7-2 and TRBJ2-3; D possibly corresponds to TRBD1 (6 bases). Per the germline V gene, CDR1 is SGHTA and CDR2 is FQGNSA. This CDR3 contains 15 residues. Trimming left V 5 bases short and J 4 bases short, with 16 bases between. The CDR3 loop is CASSPQGKRADTQYF. The DNA for the CDR3 is TGTGCCAGCAGCCCGCAGGGGAAAAGGGCAGATACGCAGTATTTT.

In its sample, this clone was seen a few times. The rearrangement uses TRBV6-6 and TRBJ1-2, with no clear D. CDR1 is MNHNY and CDR2 is SVGAGI in the germline V gene (reference sequence). Trimming took off 6 bases at V and 4 bases at J, with 18 bases between the two ends. This CDR3 comprises 15 residues. The CDR3 DNA reads as TGTGCCAGCAGGGATATGGCGGCGGCTTTCTATGGCTACACCTTC. Translation gives CASRDMAAAFYGYTF.

The chain has TRBV19 and TRBJ2-3; either TRBD1 or TRBD2 may fit D (5 bases each). The CDR3 length is 13 residues. Germline CDR1 reads LNHDA; CDR2 reads SQIVND (reference sequence). V dropped 5 bases and J dropped 11 bases, with 17 bases sitting between them. In DNA form, the CDR3 reads TGTGCCAGTAGTCGGGATCAGGGTATCAGGCAGTATTTT. It specifies CASSRDQGIRQYF.

This clone was seen only a few times. The chain has TRBV19 and TRBJ2-1, with D unclear. Looked up from germline, CDR1 is LNHDA and CDR2 is SQIVND (reference sequence). The CDR3 runs to 15 residues. Trimming left V 8 bases short and J 0 bases short, with 14 bases between. The CDR3 spells CASGRMSSSYNEQFF. The CDR3 region has the DNA TGTGCCAGTGGTAGGATGAGTAGCTCCTACAATGAGCAGTTCTTC.

This clone was detected only a few times. CDR3 amino acids: CASSPKGTDTQYF. As DNA, the CDR3 is TGTGCCAGCAGTCCCAAGGGCACAGATACGCAGTATTTT. The chain joins TRBV6-1 to TRBJ2-3, with D uncertain. V shed 5 bases and J shed 1 base, with 7 bases lying between them. The CDR3 sequence is 13 residues long. Germline V gene sequence: CDR1 MNHNS, CDR2 SASEGT.

The V call is TRBV6-6, the J call TRBJ1-5; D ambiguous. The ends were cut back, 1 base at V and 8 bases at J, with 6 bases in the middle. This CDR3 region has 12 residues. The germline CDR1 and CDR2 sequences are MNHNY and SVGAGI (reference sequence). The CDR3 is CASSYLGKPQHF. The CDR3 coding sequence is TGTGCCAGCAGTTACTTGGGGAAGCCCCAGCATTTT.

Comments on this clone: Relative to the germline gene, one junction end is altered; a read error may explain this. The gene calls are TRBV6-6 and TRBJ2-7; tentative D call: TRBD1 (6 bases). From germline, CDR1 is MNHNY and CDR2 SVGAGI (reference sequence). The CDR3 runs to 13 residues. The CDR3 DNA reads as TGTGCCAGCAGCGGGGACACACGGTATAGGACGGACTTC. Amino acid sequence: CASSGDTRYRTDF.

This chain's CDR3 is CSVEGGLAGVRAEQYF. The CDR3 bases are TGCAGCGTTGAGGGGGGGCTAGCGGGAGTCAGAGCCGAGCAGTACTTC. The chain carries TRBV29-1 and TRBJ2-7, with 10 bases identical to TRBD2. The CDR3 is made up of 16 amino acids. The trim removed 3 bases at V and 6 bases at J, leaving 14 bases unmatched. Germline CDR1 reads SQVTM; CDR2 reads ANQGSEA.

The chain links TRBV10-1 to TRBJ2-1, with 7 bases fitting TRBD1. Trimming cost V 4 bases and J 2 bases; bases outside gene matches: 8. The germline CDR1 and CDR2 sequences are WNHNN and SYGVQD (reference sequence). The CDR3 contains 16 residues. Here the CDR3 DNA reads TGCGCCAGCAGTGGTCGGACGAGGGGGCCCTACAATGAGCAGTTCTTC. Translated, it gives CASSGRTRGPYNEQFF.

This clone was observed a handful of times. The chain recombines TRBV7-2 with TRBJ2-2, with TRBD1 as a possible D gene (5 bases). CDR1 SGHTA and CDR2 FQGNSA come from the germline V gene. V was clipped by 3 bases and J by 3 bases, with 11 bases between them. CDR3 size: 15 residues. The CDR3 here is CASSFGQGDTGELFF. CDR3 coding DNA: TGTGCCAGCAGCTTCGGGCAGGGTGACACCGGGGAGCTGTTTTTT.

The V and J genes are TRBV10-3 and TRBJ2-6, with 11 bases identical to TRBD2. The ends lost 11 bases at V and 0 bases at J; junction bases unmatched: 9. The length of the CDR3 is 17 residues. The germline CDR1 and CDR2 sequences are ENHRY and SYGVKD. In DNA form, the CDR3 reads TGTGCCGCTGAAACGGGACTAGCGGCCTCTGGGGCCAACGTCCTGACTTTC. Translated, it gives CAAETGLAASGANVLTF.

The rearrangement links TRBV18 to TRBJ1-4, with D uncertain. Per the germline V gene, CDR1 is KGHSH and CDR2 is LQKENI. Trimming removed 0 bases at V and 6 bases at J, with 5 bases between. The CDR3 is made up of 13 amino acids. This chain's CDR3 is CASSPPSDEKLFF. The DNA of the CDR3 is TGTGCCAGCTCACCACCTTCCGATGAAAAACTGTTTTTT.